The clone carrying this TCR beta chain was seen more than once but under ten times. As yet, its antigen is unknown. The CDR3 totals 15 residues. Trimming stripped 3 bases from V and 1 base from J, with 12 bases between. Germline loops: CDR1 MDHEN, CDR2 SYDVKM. The data belong to a study of blood T cells in healthy people across ages. Regarding the study as a whole: The long-lived group displayed more naive CD4+ cells, plus higher diversity, than the aged donors did.

A second PCR of 7 to 11 cycles used a sample-barcoded 5' primer and a J-beta primer mix. TCRdb reanalysed the 5' RACE reads using MiXCR and keeps one entry per CDR3 protein. Of about a million distinct CDR3 sequences listed, less than 45% were seen once; the top ten hold around 13%. The sequenced material came from blood. This receptor was obtained from a man younger than 35 in good health. This chain uses TRBV28 with TRBJ1-1; D unresolved. Here the CDR3 reads CASSFADQRNTEAFF. CDR3 DNA: TGTGCCAGCAGTTTTGCCGACCAGAGGAACACTGAAGCTTTCTTT.